The sequence of this T cell receptor beta chain was determined in a study of CD8+ T cells in alopecia areata. Study context: For the treated group, dosing was oral tofacitinib at 5 to 10 mg twice daily. Patients in the study were on tofacitinib for 6 to 18 months, then off it for 6 months.

As the sequencing template, cDNA was produced by extracting RNA and reverse transcribing it. Clones were read by immunoSEQ multiplex PCR, and TCRdb kept only the in-frame ones, dropping some. The table includes over 85,000 clones, 35% to 50% detected once. V lost 7 bases and J lost 4; bases outside the gene matches: 5. CDR1 is SQVTM, CDR2 ANQGSEA, per germline. The CDR3 is 12 residues long. This rearrangement joins TRBV29-1 to TRBJ2-3, with TRBD2 identical over 7 bases. The receptor comes from a human donor with alopecia areata. The sample was CD4+ T cells sorted from blood. The CDR3 sequence is CSARAGSDTQYF. The CDR3 DNA reads as TGCAGCGCCCGAGCGGGATCAGATACGCAGTATTTT.